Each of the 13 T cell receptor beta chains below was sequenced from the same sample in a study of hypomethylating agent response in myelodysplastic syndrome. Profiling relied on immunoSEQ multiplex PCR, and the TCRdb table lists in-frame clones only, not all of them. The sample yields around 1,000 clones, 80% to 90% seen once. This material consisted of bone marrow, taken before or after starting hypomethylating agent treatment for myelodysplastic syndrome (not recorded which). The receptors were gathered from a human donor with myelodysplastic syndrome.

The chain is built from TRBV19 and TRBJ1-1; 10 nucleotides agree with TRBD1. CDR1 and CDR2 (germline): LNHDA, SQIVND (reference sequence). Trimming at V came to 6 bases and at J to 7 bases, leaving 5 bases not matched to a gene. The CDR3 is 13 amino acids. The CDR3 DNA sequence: TGTGCCAGTAGGGACAGGGGGTCTATTGAAGCTTTCTTT. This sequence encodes CASRDRGSIEAFF.

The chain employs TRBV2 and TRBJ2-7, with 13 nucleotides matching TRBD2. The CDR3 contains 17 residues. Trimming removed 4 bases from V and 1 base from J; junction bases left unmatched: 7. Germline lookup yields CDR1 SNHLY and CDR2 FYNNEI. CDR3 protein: CASSVETSGRLSYEQYF. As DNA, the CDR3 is TGTGCCAGCAGTGTGGAGACTAGCGGGAGGTTGTCCTACGAGCAGTACTTC.

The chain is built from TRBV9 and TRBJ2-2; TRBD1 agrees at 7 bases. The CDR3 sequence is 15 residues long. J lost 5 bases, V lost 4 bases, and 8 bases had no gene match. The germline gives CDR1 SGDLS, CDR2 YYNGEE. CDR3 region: CASSPDREYTGELFF. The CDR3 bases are TGTGCCAGCAGCCCCGACAGGGAATATACCGGGGAGCTGTTTTTT.

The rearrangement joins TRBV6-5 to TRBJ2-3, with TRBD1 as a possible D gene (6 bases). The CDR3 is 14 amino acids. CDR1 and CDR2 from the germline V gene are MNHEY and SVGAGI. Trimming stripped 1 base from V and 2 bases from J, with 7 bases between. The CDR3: CASSYWDNTDTQYF. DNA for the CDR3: TGTGCCAGCAGTTACTGGGACAACACAGATACGCAGTATTTT.

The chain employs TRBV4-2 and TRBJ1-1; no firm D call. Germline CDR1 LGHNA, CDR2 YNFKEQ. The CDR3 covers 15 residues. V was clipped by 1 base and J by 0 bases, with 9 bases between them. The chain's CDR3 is CASSQGVHMNTEAFF. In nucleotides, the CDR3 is TGTGCCAGCAGCCAAGGTGTACATATGAACACTGAAGCTTTCTTT.

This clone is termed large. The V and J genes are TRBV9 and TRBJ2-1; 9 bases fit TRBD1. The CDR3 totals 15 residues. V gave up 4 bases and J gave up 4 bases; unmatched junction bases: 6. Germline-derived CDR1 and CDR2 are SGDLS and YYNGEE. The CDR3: CASSLGQGTYNEQFF. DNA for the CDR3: TGTGCCAGCAGCTTAGGACAGGGGACATACAATGAGCAGTTCTTC. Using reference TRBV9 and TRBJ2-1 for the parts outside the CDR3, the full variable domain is DSGVTQTPKHLITATGQRVTLRCSPRSGDLSVYWYQQSLDQGLQFLIQYYNGEERAKGNILERFSAQQFPDLHSELNLSSLELGDSALYFCASSLGQGTYNEQFFGPGTRLTVL.

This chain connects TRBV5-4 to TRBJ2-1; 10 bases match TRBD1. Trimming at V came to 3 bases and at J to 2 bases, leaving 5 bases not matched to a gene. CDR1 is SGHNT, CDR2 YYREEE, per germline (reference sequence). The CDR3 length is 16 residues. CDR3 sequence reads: CASSSGGQGTYNEQFF. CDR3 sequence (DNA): TGTGCCAGCAGCTCGGGGGGACAGGGGACCTACAATGAGCAGTTCTTC. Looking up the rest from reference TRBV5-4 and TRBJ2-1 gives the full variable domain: ETGVTQSPTHLIKTRGQQVTLRCSSQSGHNTVSWYQQALGQGPQFIFQYYREEENGRGNFPPRFSGLQFPNYSSELNVNALELDDSALYLCASSSGGQGTYNEQFFGPGTRLTVL.

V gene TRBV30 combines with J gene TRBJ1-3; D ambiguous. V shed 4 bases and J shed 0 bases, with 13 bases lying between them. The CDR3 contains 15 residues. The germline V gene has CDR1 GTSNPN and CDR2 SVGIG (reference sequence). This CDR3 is CAWNLGSSSGNTIYF. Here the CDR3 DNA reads TGTGCCTGGAATCTGGGTTCCTCCTCTGGAAACACCATATATTTT.

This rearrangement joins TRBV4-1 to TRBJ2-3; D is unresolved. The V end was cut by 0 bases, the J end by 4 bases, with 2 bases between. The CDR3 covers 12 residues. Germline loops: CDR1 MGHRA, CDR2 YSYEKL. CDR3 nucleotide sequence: TGCGCCAGCAGCCAAGAGTCAGATACGCAGTATTTT. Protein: CASSQESDTQYF.

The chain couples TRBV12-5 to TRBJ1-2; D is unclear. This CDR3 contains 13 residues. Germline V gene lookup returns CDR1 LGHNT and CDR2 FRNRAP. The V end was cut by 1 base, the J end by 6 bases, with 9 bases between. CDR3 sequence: CASGLGEWNGYTF. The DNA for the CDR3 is TGTGCTAGTGGTTTGGGGGAGTGGAATGGCTACACCTTC.

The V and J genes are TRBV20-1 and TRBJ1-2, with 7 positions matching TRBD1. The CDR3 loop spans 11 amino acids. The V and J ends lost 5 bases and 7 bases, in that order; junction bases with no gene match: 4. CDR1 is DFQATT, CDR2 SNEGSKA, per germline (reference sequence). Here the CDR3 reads CSAGRGSGYTF. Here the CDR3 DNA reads TGCAGTGCTGGCAGGGGGAGTGGCTACACCTTC.

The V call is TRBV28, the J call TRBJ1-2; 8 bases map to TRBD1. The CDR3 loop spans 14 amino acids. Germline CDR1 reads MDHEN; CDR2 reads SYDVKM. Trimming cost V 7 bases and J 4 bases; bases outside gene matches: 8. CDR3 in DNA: TGTGCCAGCAACCCCGGACAGGGCCCCTATGGCTACACCTTC. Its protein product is CASNPGQGPYGYTF.

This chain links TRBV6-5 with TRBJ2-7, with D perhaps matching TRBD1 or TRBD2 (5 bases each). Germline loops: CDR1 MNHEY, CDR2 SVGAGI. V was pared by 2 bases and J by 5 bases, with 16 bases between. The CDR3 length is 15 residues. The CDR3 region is CASSYQPRGRDEQYF. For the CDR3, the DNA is TGTGCCAGCAGTTACCAGCCAAGGGGACGAGACGAGCAGTACTTC.